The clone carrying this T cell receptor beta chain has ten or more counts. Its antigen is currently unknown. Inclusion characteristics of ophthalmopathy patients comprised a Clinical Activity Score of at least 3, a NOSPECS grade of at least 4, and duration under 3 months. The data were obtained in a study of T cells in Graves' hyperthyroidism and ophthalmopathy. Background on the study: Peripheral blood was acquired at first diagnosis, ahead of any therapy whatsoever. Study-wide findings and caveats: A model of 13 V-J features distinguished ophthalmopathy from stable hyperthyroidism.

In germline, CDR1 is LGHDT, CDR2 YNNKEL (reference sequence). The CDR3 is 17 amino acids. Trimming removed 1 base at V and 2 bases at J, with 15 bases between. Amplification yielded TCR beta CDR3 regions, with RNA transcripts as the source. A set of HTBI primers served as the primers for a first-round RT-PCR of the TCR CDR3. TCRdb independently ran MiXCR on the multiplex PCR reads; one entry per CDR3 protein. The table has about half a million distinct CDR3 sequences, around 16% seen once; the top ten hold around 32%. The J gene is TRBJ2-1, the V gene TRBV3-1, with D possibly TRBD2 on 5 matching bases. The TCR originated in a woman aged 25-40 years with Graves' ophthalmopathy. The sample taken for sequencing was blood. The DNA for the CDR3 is TGTGCCAGCAGCCAAGGGAGGAAGCCCAGAGCCTACAATGAGCAGTTCTTC. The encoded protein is CASSQGRKPRAYNEQFF.